Below, 24 T cell receptor beta chains from the same sample are listed, as sequenced in a study of identical twins (dated by TCRdb to the mid-2010s). The method was 5' RACE. The instrument was an Illumina HiSeq 2000. TCRdb trimmed public reads at Q25 via fastp, called clones via MiXCR and kept in-frame beta chains. One record per CDR3 amino acid sequence lists the most common genes and DNA. The sample yields approximately 300,000 distinct CDR3 sequences; roughly 9.8% were counted once. The biggest ten clones account for around 7.1% of the sample. This sample also appeared in a second study, on yellow fever vaccine responses in identical twins.

The sample was CD8+ T cells sorted from blood. These receptors were obtained from a woman aged 18-35 years in good health.

The chain is built from TRBV28 and TRBJ2-3; 9 bases are a match to TRBD2. This CDR3 is 16 amino acids long. Trimming cost V 7 bases and J 0 bases; bases outside gene matches: 8. The germline CDR1 and CDR2 sequences are MDHEN and SYDVKM. This CDR3 reads CASMRLAVSSTDTQYF. DNA for the CDR3: TGTGCCAGCATGAGACTAGCGGTTTCTAGCACAGATACGCAGTATTTT. Complete variable domain (other parts from reference TRBV28 and TRBJ2-3): DVKVTQSSRYLVKRTGEKVFLECVQDMDHENMFWYRQDPGLGLRLIYFSYDVKMKEKGDIPEGYSVSREKKERFSLILESASTNQTSMYLCASMRLAVSSTDTQYFGPGTRLTVL.

This clonotype was observed a few times. This chain uses TRBV7-3 with TRBJ2-1; possibly TRBD2 for D (6 bases). The CDR3 runs to 15 residues. Germline CDR1 and CDR2: SGHTA and FQGTGA. Deletions cut 5 bases from V and 6 bases from J, with 17 bases between. The CDR3 here is CASSPNVGEVNEQFF. DNA of the CDR3: TGTGCCAGCAGCCCGAATGTCGGGGAGGTCAATGAGCAGTTCTTC.

The table lists this clonotype with a few counts. The chain combines TRBV9 with TRBJ2-3; D is undetermined. The CDR3 is 14 residues long. Between the trimmed V and J ends, which lost 3 bases and 1 base, there was a span of 9 bases. Germline CDR1 is SGDLS and CDR2 is YYNGEE. CDR3 sequence (DNA): TGTGCCAGCAGCGCGACAAGGGGCACAGATACGCAGTATTTT. Protein: CASSATRGTDTQYF.

In its sample, this clonotype was seen many times. The chain recombines TRBV7-9 with TRBJ2-7, with 9 bases lining up with TRBD1. CDR3 length: 14 residues. V shed 6 bases, J shed 3 bases, and the junction held 6 bases outside the gene matches. CDR1 and CDR2 (germline): SEHNR, FQNEAQ (reference sequence). The CDR3 sequence is CASRQSGQGYEQYF. CDR3 DNA sequence: TGTGCCAGCAGACAGTCGGGACAGGGCTACGAGCAGTACTTC. Full variable domain (remainder filled in from reference TRBV7-9 and TRBJ2-7): DTGVSQNPRHKITKRGQNVTFRCDPISEHNRLYWYRQTLGQGPEFLTYFQNEAQLEKSRLLSDRFSAERPKGSFSTLEIQRTEQGDSAMYLCASRQSGQGYEQYFGPGTRLTVT.

A few counts support this clonotype. V gene TRBV7-3 combines with J gene TRBJ2-7, with 7 bases that match TRBD1. The CDR3 runs 15 residues. Losses at the gene ends were 2 bases for V and 2 bases for J; bases not matched to a gene: 6. CDR1 is SGHTA and CDR2 is FQGTGA in the germline V gene. The CDR3 nucleotides are TGTGCCAGCAGCTTAGGACCGGGACAGACCTACGAGCAGTACTTC. Translating it yields CASSLGPGQTYEQYF. The full variable domain, in which reference TRBV7-3 and TRBJ2-7 provide the parts outside the CDR3, is GAGVSQTPSNKVTEKGKYVELRCDPISGHTALYWYRQSLGQGPEFLIYFQGTGAADDSGLPNDRFFAVRPEGSVSTLKIQRTERGDSAVYLCASSLGPGQTYEQYFGPGTRLTVT.

This clonotype was counted at least ten times. The chain joins TRBV27 to TRBJ2-3; perhaps TRBD1 as D (5 bases). V lost 4 bases and J lost 0, with 11 bases in between. Germline V CDR1 and CDR2: MNHEY, SMNVEV (reference sequence). The CDR3 is 15 residues long. CDR3 amino acids: CASSYDQGSTDTQYF. The CDR3 DNA sequence: TGTGCCAGCAGTTACGATCAGGGAAGCACAGATACGCAGTATTTT.

The chain has TRBV28 and TRBJ1-2; 10 bases align to TRBD1. This CDR3 spans 15 amino acids. The trim removed 3 bases at V and 8 bases at J, leaving 9 bases unmatched. In germline, CDR1 is MDHEN, CDR2 SYDVKM. The CDR3 sequence is CASSFRDRGIKGYTF. CDR3 nucleotide sequence: TGTGCCAGCAGTTTCCGGGACAGGGGAATAAAGGGCTACACCTTC.

At least ten counts were recorded for this clonotype. The J gene is TRBJ2-7, the V gene TRBV5-1, with 10 bases that match TRBD2. J gave up 6 bases and V 0 bases, and 6 bases lay outside the gene matches. The germline CDR1 and CDR2 sequences are SGHRS and YFSETQ. The CDR3 spans 15 residues. The CDR3 DNA sequence: TGCGCCAGCAGCTTGGAGCTAGCGGGAGTCTCCGAGCAGTACTTC. It translates to CASSLELAGVSEQYF.

This clonotype was counted many times. The V gene is TRBV29-1, the J gene TRBJ2-7, with a weak D call TRBD2 (6 bases). The V end was cut by 0 bases, the J end by 4 bases, with 16 bases between. The CDR3 has 15 amino acids. CDR1 and CDR2 from the germline V gene are SQVTM and ANQGSEA. CDR3 bases: TGCAGCGTTGAAGATGATAAGGGGCGGGGATACGAGCAGTACTTC. The encoded protein is CSVEDDKGRGYEQYF.

This clonotype appeared many times. The V gene is TRBV11-3, the J gene TRBJ2-1; no reliable D call. The length of the CDR3 is 12 residues. V lost 9 bases, J lost 0 bases, and 6 bases lay in between. CDR1 and CDR2 (germline): SGHNT, YENEEA. This chain's CDR3 is CARYSSYNEQFF. As DNA, the CDR3 is TGTGCCAGATATAGCTCCTACAATGAGCAGTTCTTC.

The CDR3 sequence is CASRETGAPAPLHF. The CDR3, as DNA: TGTGCCAGCAGGGAGACAGGGGCTCCGGCACCCCTCCACTTT. The rearrangement joins TRBV6-1 to TRBJ1-6; 8 bases are shared with TRBD1. The CDR3 totals 14 residues. Looked up from germline, CDR1 is MNHNS and CDR2 is SASEGT. Germline trimming cut 6 bases from V and 11 bases from J; bases unmatched to any gene: 9.

This rearrangement joins TRBV7-9 to TRBJ2-7, with TRBD1 matching over 8 bases. In germline, CDR1 is SEHNR, CDR2 FQNEAQ (reference sequence). Trimming cost V 5 bases and J 4 bases; bases outside gene matches: 10. There are 15 residues in the CDR3. CDR3 DNA sequence: TGTGCCAGCAGCCCCCAGGGGGCCGGTAGTTACGAGCAGTACTTC. Its protein is CASSPQGAGSYEQYF.

V and J are TRBV24-1 and TRBJ2-2; a possible D gene is TRBD2 (5 bases). The ends were cut back, 5 bases at V and 5 bases at J, with 5 bases in the middle. The CDR3 runs 12 residues. Germline CDR1 reads KGHDR; CDR2 reads SFDVKD. Here the CDR3 reads CATSAGTGELFF. Here the CDR3 DNA reads TGTGCCACCAGTGCGGGGACCGGGGAGCTGTTTTTT.

This clonotype was seen a handful of times. The V gene is TRBV28, the J gene TRBJ2-1; 11 bases match TRBD2. Germline CDR1 reads MDHEN; CDR2 reads SYDVKM. The length of the CDR3 is 17 residues. V shed 7 bases, J shed 0 bases, and the junction held 8 bases outside the gene matches. The CDR3, as DNA: TGTGCCAGCATCGGGACTAGCGGAGGGAGCTCCTACAATGAGCAGTTCTTC. This codes for CASIGTSGGSSYNEQFF.

In this sample, this clonotype turned up a few times. CDR3 amino acids: CSVEEGLNQPQHF. The CDR3 nucleotides read TGCAGCGTTGAGGAGGGGCTCAATCAGCCCCAGCATTTT. The rearrangement links TRBV29-1 to TRBJ1-5; TRBD1 might be the D (5 bases). There are 13 residues in the CDR3. Germline V gene sequence: CDR1 SQVTM, CDR2 ANQGSEA. V was pared by 3 bases and J by 3 bases, with 9 bases between.

This clonotype was seen ten or more times. The chain has TRBV20-1 and TRBJ1-1; D not resolved. V was pared by 5 bases and J by 1 base, with 14 bases between. The CDR3 length is 14 residues. Per germline, CDR1 DFQATT and CDR2 SNEGSKA (reference sequence). CDR3 nucleotides: TGCAGTGCTCATTCGGCGACGGAGAACACTGAAGCTTTCTTT. Amino acid sequence: CSAHSATENTEAFF.

The sample holds many counts of this clonotype. The gene calls are TRBV20-1 and TRBJ2-3; the D is unclear. The CDR3 has 18 residues. Trimming cost V 3 bases and J 1 base, with 23 bases left between them. CDR1 DFQATT and CDR2 SNEGSKA come from the germline V gene (reference sequence). Here the CDR3 reads CSARPRIRGAPGTDTQYF. CDR3 DNA: TGCAGTGCTAGGCCCCGCATCCGCGGTGCACCGGGCACAGATACGCAGTATTTT.

A few counts support this clonotype. The chain recombines TRBV7-9 with TRBJ2-5, with D possibly being TRBD2 (5 bases). Between the trimmed V and J ends, which lost 3 bases and 9 bases, there was a span of 14 bases. The CDR3 covers 13 residues. Germline CDR1 SEHNR, CDR2 FQNEAQ (reference sequence). CDR3 region: CASSFPGSGAQYF. CDR3 coding DNA: TGTGCCAGCAGCTTCCCGGGTTCCGGGGCCCAGTACTTC.

This clonotype was counted many times. The genes are TRBV7-2 and TRBJ2-7; D gene ambiguous. There are 13 residues in the CDR3. Germline V gene lookup returns CDR1 SGHTA and CDR2 FQGNSA. V lost 6 bases, J lost 2 bases, and 11 bases lay in between. Here the CDR3 DNA reads TGTGCCAGCAGTGACGGCCCCGCCTACGAGCAGTACTTC. Translating gives CASSDGPAYEQYF.

The chain uses TRBV11-2 and TRBJ2-1; 7 nucleotides align to TRBD1. This CDR3 region has 13 residues. J gave up 8 bases and V 2 bases, and 3 bases lay outside the gene matches. Germline V lookup: CDR1 SGHAT, CDR2 FQNNGV. The CDR3 coding sequence is TGTGCCAGCAGCTTATTAGGGGGCTATGAGCAGTTCTTC. It specifies CASSLLGGYEQFF.

This chain joins TRBV28 and TRBJ1-1, with 11 positions matching TRBD1. CDR1 MDHEN and CDR2 SYDVKM come from the germline V gene. Trimming at V came to 6 bases and at J to 11 bases, leaving 11 bases not matched to a gene. The CDR3 spans 14 residues. CDR3 nucleotides: TGTGCCAGCAGACTTGGACAGGGGGCATTTGAGGCTTTCTTT. Protein sequence: CASRLGQGAFEAFF.

This chain links TRBV7-8 with TRBJ2-3; D perhaps matches TRBD1 (6 bases). Germline V CDR1 and CDR2: SGHVS, FQNEAQ. V was clipped by 4 bases and J by 2 bases, with 13 bases between them. The CDR3 consists of 15 residues. The CDR3 DNA follows: TGTGCCAGCAGCTCGATTAACAGGGCCACAGATACGCAGTATTTT. Translated, it gives CASSSINRATDTQYF. Full variable domain (outside the CDR3, taken from reference TRBV7-8 and TRBJ2-3): GAGVSQSPRYKVAKRGQDVALRCDPISGHVSLFWYQQALGQGPEFLTYFQNEAQLDKSGLPSDRFFAERPEGSVSTLKIQRTQQEDSAVYLCASSSINRATDTQYFGPGTRLTVL.

This clonotype was seen more than once but under ten times. The chain has TRBV5-6 and TRBJ2-2; D is perhaps TRBD1 or TRBD2 (5 bases each). Trimming pared 2 bases from V and 6 bases from J, leaving 8 bases between. The CDR3 is 13 amino acids. The germline V gene encodes CDR1 SGHDT and CDR2 YYEEEE. CDR3 coding DNA: TGTGCCAGCAGCTTCGGGACGTCCGGGGAGCTGTTTTTT. It yields the protein CASSFGTSGELFF. Looking up the rest from reference TRBV5-6 and TRBJ2-2 gives the full variable domain: DAGVTQSPTHLIKTRGQQVTLRCSPKSGHDTVSWYQQALGQGPQFIFQYYEEEERQRGNFPDRFSGHQFPNYSSELNVNALLLGDSALYLCASSFGTSGELFFGEGSRLTVL.

This clonotype was found a few times. The rearrangement links TRBV13 to TRBJ2-2, with D unclear. V gave up 5 bases and J gave up 8 bases, with 12 bases separating them. The length of the CDR3 is 13 residues. Germline V gene sequence: CDR1 PRHDT, CDR2 FYEKMQ (reference sequence). The chain's CDR3 is CASSPSQAGELFF. CDR3 bases: TGTGCCAGCAGCCCGAGCCAAGCGGGGGAGCTGTTTTTT.